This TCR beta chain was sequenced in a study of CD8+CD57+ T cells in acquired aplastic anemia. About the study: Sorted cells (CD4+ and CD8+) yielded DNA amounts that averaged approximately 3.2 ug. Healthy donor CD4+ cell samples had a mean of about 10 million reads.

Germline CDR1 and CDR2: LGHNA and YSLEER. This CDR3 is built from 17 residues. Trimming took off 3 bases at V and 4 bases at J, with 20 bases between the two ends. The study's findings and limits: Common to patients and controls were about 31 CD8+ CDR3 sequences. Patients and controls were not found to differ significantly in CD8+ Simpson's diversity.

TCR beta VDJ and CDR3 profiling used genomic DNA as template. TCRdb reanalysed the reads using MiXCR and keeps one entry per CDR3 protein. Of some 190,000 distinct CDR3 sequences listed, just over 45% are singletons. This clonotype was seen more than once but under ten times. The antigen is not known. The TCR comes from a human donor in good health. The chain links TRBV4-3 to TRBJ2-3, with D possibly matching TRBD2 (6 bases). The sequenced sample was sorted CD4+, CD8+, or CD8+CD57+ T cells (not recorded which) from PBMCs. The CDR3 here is CASSQTRAGGASDTQYF. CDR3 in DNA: TGCGCCAGCAGCCAGACTAGGGCAGGCGGGGCCTCAGATACGCAGTATTTT.